Listed below are T cell receptor beta chains from one sample, sequenced in a study of blood T cell repertoires in COVID-19. The repertoire was sequenced with immunoSEQ multiplex PCR; TCRdb's copy has only in-frame clones and lacks some. The table records 200,000 or so clones, around 90% of them present only once. The sample taken for sequencing was peripheral blood. The receptor source for this set is a man aged 60 to 69 who had recovered from COVID-19. Both conserved end residues are part of each CDR3. The D gene is left open where the match is weak. A row's size may be missing; if present it is once, few, many or a size class.

v_call,j_call,clone_size,d_call,cdr3_aa,cdr3_nt
TRBV10-1,TRBJ1-1,NA,NA,CASSESTRVFTEAFF,TGCGCCAGCAGTGAGTCGACCAGGGTGTTCACTGAAGCTTTCTTT
TRBV6-4,TRBJ2-5,once,NA,CASSDSASQETQYF,TGTGCCAGCAGTGACTCAGCGTCGCAAGAGACCCAGTACTTC
TRBV5-1,TRBJ2-3,NA,NA,CASSLSSGSTDTQYF,TGCGCCAGCAGCTTGTCGAGCGGCAGCACAGATACGCAGTATTTT
TRBV5-1,TRBJ2-1,NA,TRBD2,CASSLGLAGLEKFF,TGCGCCAGCAGCTTGGGACTAGCGGGATTAGAGAAGTTCTTC
TRBV28,TRBJ1-5,NA,TRBD1,CASRRQRGTGGAGQPQHF,TGTGCCAGCAGACGCCAACGAGGGACAGGGGGCGCAGGTCAGCCCCAGCATTTT
TRBV7-2,TRBJ1-2,NA,TRBD1,CASSLVPGQDRDYGYTF,TGTGCCAGCAGCTTAGTCCCCGGACAGGATAGGGACTATGGCTACACCTTC
TRBV19,TRBJ2-7,NA,TRBD1,CASRMTGGTNEQYF,TGTGCCAGTAGGATGACAGGGGGCACGAACGAGCAGTACTTC
TRBV6-5,TRBJ1-3,few,TRBD1,CAGRQGAAGNTIYF,TGTGCCGGTAGACAGGGGGCGGCTGGAAACACCATATATTTT
TRBV20-1,TRBJ2-7,few,NA,CSVRAGFEQYF,TGCAGTGTCCGGGCGGGTTTTGAGCAGTACTTC
TRBV25-1,TRBJ1-2,NA,TRBD1,CASSERQGGGFDYGYTF,TGTGCCAGCAGTGAAAGGCAGGGGGGCGGGTTTGACTATGGCTACACCTTC
TRBV11-3,TRBJ2-3,NA,TRBD2,CASSSRGGTDTQYF,TGTGCCAGCAGTTCCCGGGGGGGCACAGATACGCAGTATTTT
TRBV5-8,TRBJ2-1,NA,TRBD1,CASSSRGQGGNEQFF,TGTGCCAGCAGCTCGCGAGGACAGGGGGGCAATGAGCAGTTCTTC
TRBV2,TRBJ1-6,NA,TRBD1,CASTTGEGSSPLHF,TGTGCCAGCACTACAGGGGAAGGAAGTTCACCCCTCCACTTT
TRBV25-1,TRBJ2-1,once,TRBD2,CASSDRGLAVYNEQFF,TGTGCCAGCAGTGACCGTGGACTAGCGGTGTACAATGAGCAGTTCTTC